These T cell receptor beta chains were read from a single sample in a study of graft-versus-host responses after intestinal transplantation. This table comes from immunoSEQ multiplex PCR, and its TCRdb copy is limited to in-frame clones, with some not included. The sample comprises 85,000 to 90,000 clones, roughly 92% of which are singletons, and more than 0.3% rests with the top ten. No cognate antigen is known for these TCRs. Here the sequenced sample was unstimulated CD4+ T cells sorted from spleen or lymph node cells, taken before intestinal transplant. These receptors were collected from a human donor who received an intestinal transplant. CDR3s include the opening cysteine and the closing phenylalanine or tryptophan. D genes are given only for firm matches. A row's size may be missing; if present it is once, few, many or a size class.

- | TRBJ2-2 | - | TRBV6-1 | CASSDRTGTINTGELFF | TGTGCCAGCAGTGATCGAACCGGGACCATAAACACCGGGGAGCTGTTTTTT
- | TRBJ1-3 | few | TRBV27 | CASSSGGSSGNTIYF | TGTGCCAGCAGTTCCGGGGGGAGCTCTGGAAACACCATATATTTT
- | TRBJ2-6 | once | TRBV6-6 | CASRDGFSGANVLTF | TGTGCCAGCAGAGACGGTTTTTCTGGGGCCAACGTCCTGACTTTC
- | TRBJ2-3 | - | TRBV27 | CASRPYGFSTDTQYF | TGTGCCAGCAGACCATACGGATTTTCCACAGATACGCAGTATTTT
TRBD1 | TRBJ2-2 | - | TRBV27 | CASKGAGVNTGELFF | TGTGCCAGCAAGGGGGCAGGGGTGAACACCGGGGAGCTGTTTTTT
- | TRBJ2-2 | - | TRBV6-1 | CASRGTGELFF | TGTGCCAGCCGGGGGACCGGGGAGCTGTTTTTT
- | TRBJ2-7 | - | TRBV5-5 | CASSLELGILSEQYF | TGTGCCAGCAGCTTGGAACTAGGGATTCTCTCCGAGCAGTACTTC
- | TRBJ1-5 | - | TRBV6-1 | CASSEALVTVSNQPQHF | TGTGCCAGCAGTGAAGCATTGGTGACAGTTAGCAATCAGCCCCAGCATTTT
- | TRBJ2-2 | - | TRBV6-4 | CASSDRETSLTGELFF | TGTGCCAGCAGTGACCGGGAGACATCCCTCACCGGGGAGCTGTTTTTT
TRBD1 | TRBJ1-6 | - | TRBV28 | CASSIQGAPNSPLHF | TGTGCCAGCAGTATACAGGGGGCGCCGAATTCACCCCTCCACTTT
- | TRBJ1-4 | medium-sized | TRBV19 | CASSRTDEKLFF | TGTGCCAGTAGTCGGACAGATGAAAAACTGTTTTTT
- | TRBJ2-3 | - | TRBV6-1 | CASSEREDTQYF | TGTGCCAGCAGTGAGCGCGAAGATACGCAGTATTTT
- | TRBJ2-4 | - | TRBV7-9 | CASSSFDRLAKNIQYF | TGTGCCAGCAGCTCATTCGACAGACTAGCCAAAAACATTCAGTACTTC
- | TRBJ2-5 | - | TRBV5-1 | CASSLGGWMQGQETQYF | TGCGCCAGCAGCTTGGGGGGATGGATGCAGGGTCAAGAGACCCAGTACTTC
- | TRBJ1-5 | few | TRBV21-1 | CASSPGGGSPQPQHF | TGTGCCAGCAGCCCAGGGGGTGGCTCTCCGCAGCCCCAGCATTTT
TRBD1 | TRBJ1-5 | - | TRBV28 | CASSSWTGGFSFQPQHF | TGTGCCAGCAGTTCCTGGACAGGGGGCTTCAGTTTTCAGCCCCAGCATTTT
- | TRBJ2-3 | - | TRBV1 | CTSSQDNHCGSRTDTQYF | TGCACCAGCAGCCAAGATAATCACTGCGGGAGTCGCACAGATACGCAGTATTTT
- | TRBJ2-2 | - | TRBV2 | CASSGTPGPGELFF | TGTGCCAGCAGCGGAACCCCGGGACCCGGGGAGCTGTTTTTT
- | TRBJ2-7 | - | TRBV27 | CASSLGRSGIEYEQYF | TGTGCCAGCAGTTTAGGGCGATCCGGCATCGAGTACGAGCAGTACTTC
- | TRBJ2-5 | - | TRBV11-3 | CASSPKDARETQYF | TGTGCCAGCAGCCCGAAAGACGCACGGGAGACCCAGTACTTC
- | TRBJ2-6 | - | TRBV6-5 | CASSPDRSGANVLTF | TGTGCCAGCAGCCCGGACCGCTCTGGGGCCAACGTCCTGACTTTC
TRBD2 | TRBJ2-1 | few | TRBV30 | CAWSRGAGGNEQFF | TGTGCCTGGAGTAGAGGAGCGGGAGGCAATGAGCAGTTCTTC
- | TRBJ1-5 | - | TRBV7-2 | CASSLSPGGNQPQHF | TGTGCCAGCAGCTTGAGTCCTGGGGGTAATCAGCCCCAGCATTTT
TRBD1 | TRBJ1-1 | - | TRBV19 | CASRRGDRGLNTEAFF | TGTGCCAGTAGACGGGGGGACAGGGGTTTGAACACTGAAGCTTTCTTT
- | TRBJ2-6 | - | TRBV5-4 | CASSFEVHGANVLTF | TGTGCCAGCAGCTTCGAAGTTCACGGGGCCAACGTCCTGACTTTC
- | TRBJ2-3 | - | TRBV6-1 | CASMVGFLTDTQYF | TGTGCCAGCATGGTGGGATTCCTCACAGATACGCAGTATTTT
TRBD2 | TRBJ2-1 | - | TRBV13 | CASSLGETSGRADEQFF | TGTGCCAGCAGCTTAGGGGAGACTAGCGGGAGGGCCGATGAGCAGTTCTTC
- | TRBJ1-5 | - | TRBV30 | CAWSQNSNQPQHF | TGTGCCTGGAGTCAAAATAGCAATCAGCCCCAGCATTTT
TRBD1 | TRBJ1-2 | - | TRBV18 | CASSPRQGFYYGYTF | TGTGCCAGCTCACCCAGACAGGGGTTCTACTATGGCTACACCTTC
TRBD1 | TRBJ1-4 | once | TRBV2 | CASGGTGGANEKLFF | TGTGCCAGCGGAGGGACAGGGGGAGCTAATGAAAAACTGTTTTTT
- | TRBJ1-5 | - | TRBV6-6 | CASSTQGYSNQPQHF | TGTGCCAGCAGTACACAGGGTTATAGCAATCAGCCCCAGCATTTT
- | TRBJ2-7 | - | TRBV27 | CASRRQVSYEQYF | TGTGCCAGCCGGCGTCAGGTATCCTACGAGCAGTACTTC
- | TRBJ2-4 | - | TRBV2 | CASSEVLRNIQYF | TGTGCCAGCAGTGAGGTCTTGAGGAACATTCAGTACTTC
- | TRBJ2-5 | - | TRBV5-1 | CASSRSGETQYF | TGCGCCAGCAGCCGGTCAGGGGAGACCCAGTACTTC
TRBD2 | TRBJ2-6 | - | TRBV9 | CASSAGLAGTGANVLTF | TGTGCCAGCAGCGCCGGACTAGCGGGTACGGGGGCCAACGTCCTGACTTTC
- | TRBJ1-5 | - | TRBV7-2 | CASSLAIGAENQPQHF | TGTGCCAGCAGCTTAGCTATTGGGGCCGAAAATCAGCCCCAGCATTTT
TRBD1 | TRBJ1-2 | - | TRBV9 | CASSVVQDRGSGYTF | TGTGCCAGCAGCGTAGTGCAGGACAGGGGGTCCGGCTACACCTTC
- | TRBJ2-7 | once | TRBV6-5 | CASKRLVSASYEQYF | TGTGCCAGCAAGAGACTAGTTTCTGCCTCCTACGAGCAGTACTTC
- | TRBJ2-7 | - | TRBV28 | CASSLTGFVHEQYF | TGTGCCAGCAGTTTAACAGGGTTTGTCCACGAGCAGTACTTC
- | TRBJ2-4 | once | TRBV23-1 | CASSQPRVKFGKNIQYF | TGCGCCAGCAGTCAACCTAGAGTGAAGTTCGGCAAAAACATTCAGTACTTC
- | TRBJ1-5 | - | TRBV30 | CAWSVRGRGNQPQHF | TGTGCCTGGAGTGTACGGGGGAGGGGTAATCAGCCCCAGCATTTT
TRBD2 | TRBJ2-7 | - | TRBV4-2 | CASSQDPLAGFRGPIYEQYF | TGTGCCAGCAGCCAAGATCCCCTAGCGGGATTTCGAGGGCCAATCTACGAGCAGTACTTC
TRBD1 | TRBJ1-2 | - | TRBV6-6 | CASQRQGADGYTF | TGTGCCAGCCAAAGACAGGGGGCTGATGGCTACACCTTC
- | TRBJ1-6 | - | TRBV4-2 | CASSYRVGNSNSPLHF | TGTGCCAGCAGTTACAGGGTTGGCAATTCCAATTCACCCCTCCACTTT
TRBD1 | TRBJ2-2 | few | TRBV7-9 | CASSGPPGQLNTGELFF | TGTGCCAGCAGCGGTCCTCCGGGACAGCTGAACACCGGGGAGCTGTTTTTT
TRBD1 | TRBJ1-1 | - | TRBV18 | CASSPPDRVSAEAFF | TGTGCCAGCTCACCACCCGACAGGGTTTCGGCTGAGGCTTTCTTT
- | TRBJ2-1 | - | TRBV7-7 | CASSPRVGAGSYNEQFF | TGTGCCAGCAGCCCCCGGGTAGGGGCTGGCTCCTACAATGAGCAGTTCTTC
TRBD2 | TRBJ2-1 | once | TRBV9 | CASSERGTSGLYNEQFF | TGTGCCAGCAGCGAGAGGGGGACTAGCGGACTTTACAATGAGCAGTTCTTC
- | TRBJ1-4 | once | TRBV12-5 | CASGVGATNEKLFF | TGTGCTAGTGGTGTCGGGGCAACTAATGAAAAACTGTTTTTT
TRBD2 | TRBJ2-6 | - | TRBV2 | CASPQERGRLAGGLEGANVLTF | TGTGCCAGCCCCCAGGAGAGGGGAAGACTAGCGGGAGGCCTTGAAGGGGCCAACGTCCTGACTTTC
- | TRBJ1-2 | - | TRBV5-6 | CASSALQGYYGYTF | TGTGCCAGCAGCGCATTACAGGGTTACTATGGCTACACCTTC
- | TRBJ2-7 | - | TRBV19 | CASSMKGDSFYEQYF | TGTGCCAGTAGTATGAAAGGGGATTCCTTCTACGAGCAGTACTTC
- | TRBJ2-1 | - | TRBV11-2 | CASSLVSGTLYNEQFF | TGTGCCAGCAGCTTAGTGTCGGGGACCCTCTACAATGAGCAGTTCTTC
TRBD1 | TRBJ1-2 | - | TRBV6-1 | CASSHRQGGSGYTF | TGTGCCAGCAGTCACAGACAGGGTGGAAGTGGCTACACCTTC
- | TRBJ1-1 | - | TRBV18 | CASSPKGGIGNTEAFF | TGTGCCAGCTCTCCCAAAGGAGGGATAGGGAACACTGAAGCTTTCTTT
- | TRBJ1-2 | - | TRBV4-2 | CASSQGAGAGDYGYTF | TGTGCCAGCAGCCAAGGGGCCGGGGCGGGGGACTATGGCTACACCTTC
TRBD1 | TRBJ1-1 | - | TRBV2 | CASLRQGAGDTEAFF | TGTGCCAGCTTACGTCAGGGGGCGGGGGACACTGAAGCTTTCTTT
- | TRBJ2-3 | - | TRBV5-6 | CASSYRPRGDTQYF | TGTGCCAGCAGCTACAGACCTAGGGGGGATACGCAGTATTTT
TRBD2 | TRBJ2-1 | - | TRBV13 | CASSRGTSGIGNEQFF | TGTGCCAGCAGCAGGGGGACTAGCGGGATCGGAAATGAGCAGTTCTTC
- | TRBJ1-2 | - | TRBV6-1 | CASSESDSYGYTF | TGTGCCAGCAGTGAGTCAGACAGCTATGGCTACACCTTC